This is a list of T cell receptor beta chains from one sample in a study of cytomegalovirus exposure and HLA in healthy donors. Profiled with immunoSEQ multiplex PCR; TCRdb holds only in-frame clones, not every one. The profile shows 150,000 to 250,000 clones, about four fifths of them singletons. The specimen was PBMCs. The source is a girl under 18 in good health and CMV-seropositive. The CDR3 runs from the conserved cysteine through the conserved F or W. The D gene is left open where the match is weak. The size of a clone is reported for some rows only, either as once, few or many, or as a class for expanded clones.

abundance	v_gene	j_gene	d_gene	CDR3aa	CDR3nt
NA	TRBV5-1	TRBJ2-3	TRBD1	CASSFDRGADTQYF	TGCGCCAGCAGCTTCGACAGGGGAGCGGATACGCAGTATTTT
NA	TRBV6-5	TRBJ1-3	NA	CASSYSGQSGNTIYF	TGTGCCAGCAGTTACTCTGGGCAGTCTGGAAACACCATATATTTT
NA	TRBV11-2	TRBJ2-3	TRBD1	CASSLGGQGLDTQYF	TGTGCCAGCAGCTTAGGTGGACAGGGATTAGATACGCAGTATTTT
NA	TRBV2	TRBJ2-7	TRBD2	CASIGSGGPYEQYF	TGTGCCAGCATAGGGAGCGGGGGGCCCTACGAGCAGTACTTC
NA	TRBV7-8	TRBJ2-5	NA	CASSLGRGIETQYF	TGTGCCAGCAGCTTAGGACGGGGAATAGAGACCCAGTACTTC
NA	TRBV6-5	TRBJ1-2	NA	CASSPRDTSYGYTF	TGTGCCAGCAGCCCCCGGGACACGTCCTATGGCTACACCTTC
NA	TRBV9	TRBJ2-5	NA	CASSVNVAGETQYF	TGTGCCAGCAGCGTCAATGTAGCCGGCGAGACCCAGTACTTC
NA	TRBV7-2	TRBJ2-2	NA	CASSYTPGLGSGELFF	TGTGCCAGCAGCTACACACCAGGGTTAGGGTCCGGGGAGCTGTTTTTT
NA	TRBV9	TRBJ2-5	NA	CASSVGAPGAQYF	TGTGCCAGCAGCGTAGGGGCCCCAGGTGCCCAGTACTTC
once	TRBV5-1	TRBJ1-2	TRBD1	CASSPGTGGYTF	TGCGCCAGCAGCCCCGGGACAGGCGGCTACACCTTC
NA	TRBV6-6	TRBJ1-3	NA	CASTLTGTSSGNTIYF	TGTGCCAGCACCCTGACAGGAACCAGCTCTGGAAACACCATATATTTT
NA	TRBV11-2	TRBJ2-4	TRBD2	CASSRSGTSGNKNIQYF	TGTGCCAGCAGCCGAAGCGGGACTAGCGGGAACAAAAACATTCAGTACTTC
NA	TRBV4-1	TRBJ1-2	NA	CASSSLQEGSYGYTF	TGCGCCAGCAGCTCACTCCAGGAAGGCTCCTATGGCTACACCTTC
once	TRBV6-5	TRBJ2-1	NA	CASSTTYRVDNEQFF	TGTGCCAGCAGTACGACTTATCGGGTTGACAATGAGCAGTTCTTC
NA	TRBV6-5	TRBJ2-1	TRBD1	CASRGQGSYNEQFF	TGTGCCAGCAGGGGACAGGGTAGCTACAATGAGCAGTTCTTC
NA	TRBV4-2	TRBJ1-1	NA	CASSQLLGGAIDTEAFF	TGTGCCAGCAGCCAACTCCTGGGAGGGGCGATTGACACTGAAGCTTTCTTT
few	TRBV25-1	TRBJ2-6	TRBD2	CASRAAGASGANVLTF	TGTGCCAGCAGAGCTGCGGGAGCCTCTGGGGCCAACGTCCTGACTTTC
NA	TRBV5-6	TRBJ2-7	NA	CASSFAPGYYEQYF	TGTGCCAGCAGCTTTGCCCCAGGATACTACGAGCAGTACTTC
NA	TRBV4-3	TRBJ2-7	TRBD2	CASSQGTSGPYEQYF	TGCGCCAGCAGCCAAGGGACTAGCGGTCCCTACGAGCAGTACTTC
NA	TRBV27	TRBJ2-1	TRBD2	CASSLATSGGNEQFF	TGTGCCAGCAGTTTAGCGACTAGCGGGGGAAATGAGCAGTTCTTC
NA	TRBV9	TRBJ2-7	NA	CASSSHPGTYEQYF	TGTGCCAGCAGCTCCCACCCAGGCACCTACGAGCAGTACTTC
NA	TRBV21-1	TRBJ1-2	NA	CASSNHRHSYGYTF	TGTGCCAGCAGCAATCACCGCCATAGCTATGGCTACACCTTC
NA	TRBV6-1	TRBJ2-3	TRBD2	CASSEFLGLAGASDTQYF	TGTGCCAGCAGTGAATTTTTGGGACTAGCGGGGGCCTCAGATACGCAGTATTTT
NA	TRBV7-2	TRBJ2-7	NA	CASSQPGAYEQYF	TGTGCCAGCAGCCAACCCGGGGCCTACGAGCAGTACTTC
NA	TRBV29-1	TRBJ1-1	NA	CSVASTQSPRAFF	TGCAGCGTTGCCTCCACTCAAAGTCCGAGGGCTTTCTTT
once	TRBV9	TRBJ1-4	NA	CASSVQGKTNEKLFF	TGTGCCAGCAGCGTTCAGGGAAAAACTAATGAAAAACTGTTTTTT
NA	TRBV7-9	TRBJ2-7	NA	CASSSRQLEYEQYF	TGTGCCAGCAGCTCCCGACAGTTAGAATACGAGCAGTACTTC
NA	TRBV7-2	TRBJ2-7	NA	CASSLVSSDENEQYF	TGTGCCAGCAGCTTAGTGTCTAGCGACGAAAACGAGCAGTACTTC
NA	TRBV18	TRBJ1-1	NA	CASSPSGITEAFF	TGTGCCAGCTCACCGTCCGGGATCACTGAAGCTTTCTTT
NA	TRBV7-2	TRBJ2-7	TRBD2	CASSLGGGASYEQYF	TGTGCCAGCAGCTTAGGCGGGGGGGCCTCCTACGAGCAGTACTTC
NA	TRBV5-1	TRBJ1-1	TRBD1	CASSDTPGQGTEAFF	TGCGCCAGCAGCGACACACCGGGACAGGGCACTGAAGCTTTCTTT
NA	TRBV5-4	TRBJ1-5	NA	CASSLKGVDQPQHF	TGTGCCAGCAGCTTGAAAGGGGTCGATCAGCCCCAGCATTTT
NA	TRBV18	TRBJ2-7	TRBD1	CASSPQGALNEQYF	TGTGCCAGCTCACCCCAGGGGGCGCTGAACGAGCAGTACTTC
NA	TRBV19	TRBJ2-4	NA	CASSIVWGPDIQYF	TGTGCCAGTAGTATAGTTTGGGGGCCGGACATTCAGTACTTC
NA	TRBV7-2	TRBJ2-1	NA	CASSSQGYEQFF	TGTGCCAGCAGTTCCCAGGGGTATGAGCAGTTCTTC
NA	TRBV27	TRBJ2-7	TRBD1	CASSLGQGVEQYF	TGTGCCAGCAGTTTGGGACAGGGGGTCGAGCAGTACTTC
few	TRBV6-5	TRBJ2-5	TRBD2	CASRPAGGGAETQYF	TGTGCCAGCAGGCCTGCAGGCGGGGGGGCTGAGACCCAGTACTTC
NA	TRBV7-8	TRBJ2-1	TRBD2	CASSFVTSGMYNEQFF	TGTGCCAGCAGCTTCGTGACTAGCGGGATGTACAATGAGCAGTTCTTC
NA	TRBV18	TRBJ1-5	NA	CASSLNREGVGQPQHF	TGTGCCAGCTCACTAAACAGGGAGGGGGTTGGTCAGCCCCAGCATTTT
NA	TRBV7-2	TRBJ2-3	NA	CASIPQVRDTQYF	TGTGCCAGCATCCCGCAGGTCCGGGATACGCAGTATTTT
NA	TRBV6-1	TRBJ2-7	TRBD1	CASSVINRGEQYF	TGTGCCAGCAGCGTAATAAACAGGGGCGAGCAGTACTTC
NA	TRBV7-7	TRBJ1-4	TRBD1	CASSLKTGWNEKLFF	TGTGCCAGCAGCTTAAAGACAGGGTGGAATGAAAAACTGTTTTTT
NA	TRBV5-8	TRBJ2-1	TRBD2	CASSLWASGVLNEQFF	TGTGCCAGCAGCTTGTGGGCTAGCGGGGTTTTAAATGAGCAGTTCTTC
NA	TRBV6-6	TRBJ2-2	NA	CASSYERPPTGELFF	TGTGCCAGCAGTTATGAGCGTCCCCCCACCGGGGAGCTGTTTTTT
NA	TRBV9	TRBJ2-3	NA	CASSVAATDTQYF	TGTGCCAGCAGCGTAGCTGCGACAGATACGCAGTATTTT